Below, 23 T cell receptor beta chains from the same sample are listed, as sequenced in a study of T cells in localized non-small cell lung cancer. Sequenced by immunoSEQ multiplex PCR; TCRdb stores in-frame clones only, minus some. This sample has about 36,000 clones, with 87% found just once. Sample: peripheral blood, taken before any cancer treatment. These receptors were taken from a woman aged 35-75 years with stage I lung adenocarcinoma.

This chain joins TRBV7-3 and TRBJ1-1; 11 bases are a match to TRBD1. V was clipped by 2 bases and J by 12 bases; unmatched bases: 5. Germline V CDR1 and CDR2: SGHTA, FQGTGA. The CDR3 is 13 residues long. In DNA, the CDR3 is TGTGCCAGCAGCTTAGGGGACAGGGGGAGGACTTTCTTT. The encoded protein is CASSLGDRGRTFF.

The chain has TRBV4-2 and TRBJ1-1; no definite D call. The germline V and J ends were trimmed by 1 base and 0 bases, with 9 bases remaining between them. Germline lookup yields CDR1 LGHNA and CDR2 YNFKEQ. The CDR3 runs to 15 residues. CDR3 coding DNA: TGTGCCAGCAGCCAAGTTTCTGCGATGAACACTGAAGCTTTCTTT. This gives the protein CASSQVSAMNTEAFF.

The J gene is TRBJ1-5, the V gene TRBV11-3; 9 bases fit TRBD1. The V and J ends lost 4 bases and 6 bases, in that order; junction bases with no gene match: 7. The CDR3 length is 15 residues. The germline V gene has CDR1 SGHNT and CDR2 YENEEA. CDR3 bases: TGTGCCAGCAGCTGGGGAACAGGGGGCGGTCAGCCCCAGCATTTT. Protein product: CASSWGTGGGQPQHF.

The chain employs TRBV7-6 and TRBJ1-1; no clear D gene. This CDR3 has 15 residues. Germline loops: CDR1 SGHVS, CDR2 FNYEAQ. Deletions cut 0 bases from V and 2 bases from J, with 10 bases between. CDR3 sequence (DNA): TGTGCCAGCAGCTTAGCTCCAGGTTTCAACACTGAAGCTTTCTTT. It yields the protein CASSLAPGFNTEAFF.

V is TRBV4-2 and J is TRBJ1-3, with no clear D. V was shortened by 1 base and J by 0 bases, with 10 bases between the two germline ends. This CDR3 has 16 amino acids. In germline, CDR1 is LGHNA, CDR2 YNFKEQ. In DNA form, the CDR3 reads TGTGCCAGCAGCCAAGGGAACGTGCACTCTGGAAACACCATATATTTT. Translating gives CASSQGNVHSGNTIYF.

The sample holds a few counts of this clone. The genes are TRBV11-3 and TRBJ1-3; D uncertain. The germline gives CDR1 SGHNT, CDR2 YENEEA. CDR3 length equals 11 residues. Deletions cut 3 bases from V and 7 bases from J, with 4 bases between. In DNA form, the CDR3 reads TGTGCCAGCAGCTTCCGCAACACCATATATTTT. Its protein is CASSFRNTIYF.

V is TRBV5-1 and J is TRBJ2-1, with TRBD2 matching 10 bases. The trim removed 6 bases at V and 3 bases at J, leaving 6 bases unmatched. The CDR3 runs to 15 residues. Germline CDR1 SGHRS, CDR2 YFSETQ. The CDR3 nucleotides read TGCGCCAGCACAAGACTAGCGGGCAACTACAATGAGCAGTTCTTC. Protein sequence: CASTRLAGNYNEQFF.

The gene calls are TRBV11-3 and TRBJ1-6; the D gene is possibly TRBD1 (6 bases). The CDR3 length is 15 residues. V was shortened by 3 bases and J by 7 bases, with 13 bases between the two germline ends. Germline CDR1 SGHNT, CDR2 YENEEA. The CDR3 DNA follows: TGTGCCAGCAGCTTCGGGACACGTAAAAATTCACCCCTCCACTTT. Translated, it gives CASSFGTRKNSPLHF.

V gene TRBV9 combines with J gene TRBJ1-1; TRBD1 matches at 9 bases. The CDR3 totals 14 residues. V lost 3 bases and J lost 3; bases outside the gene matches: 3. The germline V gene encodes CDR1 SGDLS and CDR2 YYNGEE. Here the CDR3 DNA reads TGTGCCAGCAGCGATGGACAGGGGTACACTGAAGCTTTCTTT. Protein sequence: CASSDGQGYTEAFF.

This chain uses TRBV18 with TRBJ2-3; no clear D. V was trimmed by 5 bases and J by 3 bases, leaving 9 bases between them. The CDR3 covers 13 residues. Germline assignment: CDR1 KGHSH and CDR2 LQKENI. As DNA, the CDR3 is TGTGCCAGCTCAAGTTTAAGGACAGATACGCAGTATTTT. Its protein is CASSSLRTDTQYF.

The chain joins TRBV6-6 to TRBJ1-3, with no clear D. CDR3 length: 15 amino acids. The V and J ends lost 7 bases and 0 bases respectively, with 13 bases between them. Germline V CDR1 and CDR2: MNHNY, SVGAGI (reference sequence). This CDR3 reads CASTSPSFSGNTIYF. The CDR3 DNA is TGTGCCAGCACCAGCCCCAGCTTCTCTGGAAACACCATATATTTT.

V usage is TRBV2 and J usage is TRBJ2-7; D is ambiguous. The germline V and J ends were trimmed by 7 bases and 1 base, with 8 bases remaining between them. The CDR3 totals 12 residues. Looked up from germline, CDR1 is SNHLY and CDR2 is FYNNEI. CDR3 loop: CASTASSYEQYF. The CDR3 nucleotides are TGTGCCAGCACGGCCAGTTCCTACGAGCAGTACTTC.

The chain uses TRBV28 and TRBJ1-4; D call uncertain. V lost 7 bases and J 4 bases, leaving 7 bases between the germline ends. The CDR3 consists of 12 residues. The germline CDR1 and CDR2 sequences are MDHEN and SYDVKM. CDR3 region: CASKALNEKLFF. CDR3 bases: TGTGCCAGCAAGGCCCTTAATGAAAAACTGTTTTTT.

As DNA, the CDR3 is TGTGCCAGCAGCCCCTTGGGCAGGGGGAGAGGAATAACCTACGAGCAGTACTTC. Protein product: CASSPLGRGRGITYEQYF. The chain uses TRBV11-2 and TRBJ2-7; 7 positions agree with TRBD1. Trimming took 5 bases from V and 2 from J; bases not matched to a gene: 18. This CDR3 is 18 amino acids long. Germline-derived CDR1 and CDR2 are SGHAT and FQNNGV. Using reference TRBV11-2 and TRBJ2-7 for the parts outside the CDR3, the full variable domain is EAGVAQSPRYKIIEKRQSVAFWCNPISGHATLYWYQQILGQGPKLLIQFQNNGVVDDSQLPKDRFSAERLKGVDSTLKIQPAKLEDSAVYLCASSPLGRGRGITYEQYFGPGTRLTVT.

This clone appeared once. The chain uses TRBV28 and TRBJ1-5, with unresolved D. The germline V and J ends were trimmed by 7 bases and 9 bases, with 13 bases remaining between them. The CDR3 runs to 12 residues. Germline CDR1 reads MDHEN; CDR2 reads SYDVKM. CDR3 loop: CASTKTGRPQHF. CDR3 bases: TGTGCCAGCACTAAGACGGGTCGGCCCCAGCATTTT.

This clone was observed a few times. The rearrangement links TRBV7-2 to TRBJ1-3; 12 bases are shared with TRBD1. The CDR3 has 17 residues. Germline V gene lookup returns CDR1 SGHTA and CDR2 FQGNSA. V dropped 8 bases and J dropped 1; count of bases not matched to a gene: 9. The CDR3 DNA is TGTGCCAGCGGTACCGGGACAGGGGGCGCGTCTGGAAACACCATATATTTT. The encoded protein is CASGTGTGGASGNTIYF.

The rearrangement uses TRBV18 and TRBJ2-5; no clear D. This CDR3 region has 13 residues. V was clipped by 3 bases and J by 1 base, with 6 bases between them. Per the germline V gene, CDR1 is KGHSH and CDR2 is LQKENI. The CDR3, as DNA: TGTGCCAGCTCACCGGATCGCCAAGAGACCCAGTACTTC. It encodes CASSPDRQETQYF.

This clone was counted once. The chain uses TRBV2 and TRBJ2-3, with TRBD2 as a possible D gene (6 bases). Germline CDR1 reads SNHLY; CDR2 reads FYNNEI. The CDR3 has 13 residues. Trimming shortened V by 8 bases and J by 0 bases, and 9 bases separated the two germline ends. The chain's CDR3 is CASGTFSTDTQYF. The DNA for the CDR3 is TGTGCCAGCGGGACTTTTAGCACAGATACGCAGTATTTT.

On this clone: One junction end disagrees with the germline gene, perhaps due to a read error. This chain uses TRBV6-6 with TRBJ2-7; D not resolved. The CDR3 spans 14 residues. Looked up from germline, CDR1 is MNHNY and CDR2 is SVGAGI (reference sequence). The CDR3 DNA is TGTGCCAGCAGTGACTCCTCCCGGGCCTACGAGCAGTACTTC. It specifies CASSDSSRAYEQYF.

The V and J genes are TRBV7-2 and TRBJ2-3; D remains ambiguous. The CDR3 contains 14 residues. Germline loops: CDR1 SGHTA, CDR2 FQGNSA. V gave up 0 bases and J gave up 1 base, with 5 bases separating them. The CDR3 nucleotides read TGTGCCAGCAGCTTAGCGCCAGGCACAGATACGCAGTATTTT. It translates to CASSLAPGTDTQYF.

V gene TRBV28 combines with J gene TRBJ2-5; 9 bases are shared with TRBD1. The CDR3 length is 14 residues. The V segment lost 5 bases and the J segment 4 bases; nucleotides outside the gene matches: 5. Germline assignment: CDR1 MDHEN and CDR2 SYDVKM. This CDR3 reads CASSPGTGRETQYF. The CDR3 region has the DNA TGTGCCAGCAGTCCCGGGACAGGGAGAGAGACCCAGTACTTC.

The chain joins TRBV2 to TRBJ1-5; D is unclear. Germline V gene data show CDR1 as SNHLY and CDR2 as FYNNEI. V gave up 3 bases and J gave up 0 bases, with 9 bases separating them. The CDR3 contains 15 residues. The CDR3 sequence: CASSDSGYSNQPQHF. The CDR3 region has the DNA TGTGCCAGCAGTGATTCCGGATATAGCAATCAGCCCCAGCATTTT.

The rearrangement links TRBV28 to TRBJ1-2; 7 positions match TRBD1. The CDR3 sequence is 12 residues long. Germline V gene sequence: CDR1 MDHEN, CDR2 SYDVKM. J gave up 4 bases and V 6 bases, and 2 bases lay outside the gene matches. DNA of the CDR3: TGTGCCAGCAGACCAGGGGGCTATGGCTACACCTTC. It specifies CASRPGGYGYTF.